Detailed here is one T cell receptor (beta chain). V was pared by 8 bases and J by 0 bases, with 15 bases between. CDR1 is SEHNR and CDR2 is FQNEAQ in the germline V gene (reference sequence). This CDR3 region has 15 residues. The sample belongs to a study of shared clonotypes between healthy human individuals. Researchers partitioned CD4+ cells into CD45RA+ naive and CD45RA-negative memory subsets. The repertoire was sequenced with immunoSEQ multiplex PCR; TCRdb's copy has only in-frame clones and lacks some. The sample shows some 580,000 clones, approximately 97% of them seen only once. The chain is built from TRBV7-9 and TRBJ2-3, with D perhaps matching TRBD2 (6 bases). The sequence came from a young woman in good health. The specimen was naive CD4+ T cells sorted from blood. As to subset: CD45RA+ positively selected. The DNA for the CDR3 is TGTGCCAGCTTGGGGGGTGGACTAAGCACAGATACGCAGTATTTT. It translates to CASLGGGLSTDTQYF.